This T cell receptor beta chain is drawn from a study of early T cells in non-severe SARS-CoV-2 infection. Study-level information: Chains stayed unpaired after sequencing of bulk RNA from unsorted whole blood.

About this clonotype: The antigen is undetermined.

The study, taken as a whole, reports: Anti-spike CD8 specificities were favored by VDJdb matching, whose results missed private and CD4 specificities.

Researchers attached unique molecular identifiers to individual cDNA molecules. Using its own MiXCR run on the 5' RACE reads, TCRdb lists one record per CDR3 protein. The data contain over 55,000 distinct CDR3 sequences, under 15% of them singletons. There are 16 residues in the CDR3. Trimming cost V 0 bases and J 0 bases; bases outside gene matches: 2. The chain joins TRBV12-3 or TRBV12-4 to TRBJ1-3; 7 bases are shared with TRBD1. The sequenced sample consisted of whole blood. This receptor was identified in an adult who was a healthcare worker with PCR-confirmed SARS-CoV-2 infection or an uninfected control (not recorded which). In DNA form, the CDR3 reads TGTGCCAGCAGTTTAGCGGGGACAGTCTCTGGAAACACCATATATTTT. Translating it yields CASSLAGTVSGNTIYF.